The 24 T cell receptor beta chains below were found in one sample sequenced in a study of T cell changes during pregnancy in multiple sclerosis. Clones were sequenced by immunoSEQ multiplex PCR, and TCRdb holds only the in-frame ones, with some missing. Here the sample spans tens of thousands of clones, approximately 94% being singletons. Sequencing used peripheral blood, obtained in the third trimester of pregnancy. The receptor source for this set is a female donor with multiple sclerosis, enrolled in a pregnancy study.

The chain is built from TRBV7-2 and TRBJ1-1; D possibly corresponds to TRBD1 (6 bases). Germline V CDR1 and CDR2: SGHTA, FQGNSA. Trimming left V 3 bases short and J 1 base short, with 9 bases between. This CDR3 contains 14 residues. CDR3 DNA: TGTGCCAGCAGCTTCGGACAGCAGAACACTGAAGCTTTCTTT. It specifies CASSFGQQNTEAFF.

V usage is TRBV9 and J usage is TRBJ1-3; D unresolved. V was clipped by 0 bases and J by 0 bases, with 13 bases between them. The CDR3 has 17 amino acids. Germline CDR1 reads SGDLS; CDR2 reads YYNGEE. The CDR3 sequence is CASSVEPVASSGNTIYF. DNA of the CDR3: TGTGCCAGCAGCGTAGAACCCGTGGCCTCCTCTGGAAACACCATATATTTT.

The chain combines TRBV27 with TRBJ1-2; TRBD1 is a possible D gene (5 bases). The CDR3 length is 15 residues. Per germline, CDR1 MNHEY and CDR2 SMNVEV (reference sequence). The V end was cut by 5 bases, the J end by 2 bases, with 15 bases between. CDR3 in amino acids: CASSPGGTRNYGYTF. The CDR3 DNA follows: TGTGCCAGCAGTCCCGGGGGAACGAGAAACTATGGCTACACCTTC.

The chain recombines TRBV29-1 with TRBJ2-7; no definite D call. Germline lookup yields CDR1 SQVTM and CDR2 ANQGSEA. Trimming pared 0 bases from V and 4 bases from J, leaving 7 bases between. The CDR3 has 12 residues. The CDR3 nucleotides read TGCAGCGTTGAAGATCTCCGTTACGAGCAGTACTTC. Residues: CSVEDLRYEQYF.

The genes are TRBV6-6 and TRBJ1-1; possibly TRBD1 for D (5 bases). Germline CDR1 is MNHNY and CDR2 is SVGAGI (reference sequence). The V gene lost 6 bases and the J gene lost 3 bases, with 8 bases spanning the gap. There are 12 residues in the CDR3. The CDR3 region has the DNA TGTGCCAGCAGGTTACAGGACACTGAAGCTTTCTTT. Translating it yields CASRLQDTEAFF.

The CDR3 loop is CASSQEGRGGEKLFF. The CDR3 DNA follows: TGTGCCAGCAGCCAAGAAGGCCGGGGAGGAGAAAAACTGTTTTTT. The chain carries TRBV4-2 and TRBJ1-4; D gene ambiguous. Germline V lookup: CDR1 LGHNA, CDR2 YNFKEQ. CDR3 length equals 15 residues. The germline V and J ends were trimmed by 0 bases and 8 bases, with 13 bases remaining between them.

The J gene is TRBJ2-2, the V gene TRBV9, with 9 bases aligning to TRBD2. The CDR3 is 18 residues long. CDR1 and CDR2 from the germline V gene are SGDLS and YYNGEE. V dropped 6 bases and J dropped 3; count of bases not matched to a gene: 15. The chain's CDR3 is CASNPRGGGARDTGELFF. DNA for the CDR3: TGTGCCAGCAATCCTCGTGGCGGGGGGGCCCGGGACACCGGGGAGCTGTTTTTT. Looking up the rest from reference TRBV9 and TRBJ2-2 gives the full variable domain: DSGVTQTPKHLITATGQRVTLRCSPRSGDLSVYWYQQSLDQGLQFLIQYYNGEERAKGNILERFSAQQFPDLHSELNLSSLELGDSALYFCASNPRGGGARDTGELFFGEGSRLTVL.

This clone was recorded once. This rearrangement joins TRBV4-1 to TRBJ2-1; weak D call: TRBD1 (5 bases). V was cut by 0 bases and J by 2 bases, with 14 bases left in between. CDR1 and CDR2 (germline): MGHRA, YSYEKL. The CDR3 is made up of 17 amino acids. CDR3: CASSQEPDTLTYNEQFF. As DNA, the CDR3 is TGCGCCAGCAGCCAAGAACCGGACACCCTCACCTACAATGAGCAGTTCTTC.

This chain links TRBV5-1 with TRBJ2-3; 11 nucleotides match TRBD2. Germline V gene sequence: CDR1 SGHRS, CDR2 YFSETQ. The CDR3 has 18 amino acids. Trimming at V came to 3 bases and at J to 3 bases, leaving 12 bases not matched to a gene. CDR3 sequence: CASSSSGVLAGATDTQYF. CDR3 in DNA: TGCGCCAGCAGCTCCTCCGGAGTACTAGCGGGGGCGACAGATACGCAGTATTTT.

This chain connects TRBV29-1 to TRBJ2-1, with a weak D call TRBD2 (6 bases). This CDR3 region has 13 residues. The V gene's germline CDR1 is SQVTM and CDR2 ANQGSEA. V was shortened by 7 bases and J by 5 bases, with 15 bases between the two germline ends. CDR3: CSAPGLENNEQFF. CDR3 nucleotides: TGCAGCGCTCCGGGACTTGAAAACAATGAGCAGTTCTTC.

The chain uses TRBV6-4 and TRBJ1-1, with TRBD1 as a possible D gene (6 bases). The length of the CDR3 is 15 residues. Trimming left V 8 bases short and J 0 bases short, with 16 bases between. Germline V gene lookup returns CDR1 MRHNA and CDR2 SNTAGT. The CDR3 coding sequence is TGTGCCAGCCAGGACTCCGGGACAATGAACACTGAAGCTTTCTTT. It is translated as CASQDSGTMNTEAFF.

V and J are TRBV6-6 and TRBJ2-1; D unclear. Trimming took off 3 bases at V and 6 bases at J, with 12 bases between the two ends. The germline V gene has CDR1 MNHNY and CDR2 SVGAGI (reference sequence). This CDR3 comprises 14 residues. The CDR3 bases are TGTGCCAGCAGTTATCAGGTTGCTGGCAATGAGCAGTTCTTC. It is translated as CASSYQVAGNEQFF.

The J gene is TRBJ1-1, the V gene TRBV2; D ambiguous. Trimming stripped 2 bases from V and 0 bases from J, with 13 bases between. This CDR3 is 16 amino acids long. Germline lookup yields CDR1 SNHLY and CDR2 FYNNEI. This CDR3 reads CASSERETALNTEAFF. In DNA form, the CDR3 reads TGTGCCAGCAGTGAAAGGGAGACGGCCCTGAACACTGAAGCTTTCTTT.

The rearrangement uses TRBV5-4 and TRBJ2-3, with no clear D. Germline V gives CDR1 SGHNT, CDR2 YYREEE (reference sequence). The CDR3 contains 15 residues. V was pared by 3 bases and J by 3 bases, with 14 bases between. The CDR3 is CASSSDSYSTDTQYF. The CDR3 DNA is TGTGCCAGCAGCTCTGACTCCTATTCGACAGATACGCAGTATTTT.

CDR3 region: CASSIDRWGQGNQPQHF. The CDR3 bases are TGTGCCAGTAGTATAGATCGATGGGGACAGGGGAATCAGCCCCAGCATTTT. The V and J genes are TRBV19 and TRBJ1-5, with TRBD1 identical over 10 bases. Per germline, CDR1 LNHDA and CDR2 SQIVND (reference sequence). Trimming cost V 0 bases and J 4 bases; bases outside gene matches: 6. CDR3 length: 17 residues.

The chain uses TRBV7-9 and TRBJ2-5, with D perhaps TRBD2 (6 bases). Germline V gene sequence: CDR1 SEHNR, CDR2 FQNEAQ (reference sequence). This CDR3 contains 18 residues. Trimming cost V 5 bases and J 2 bases, with 24 bases left between them. The CDR3 DNA is TGTGCCAGCAGCCGCTTAACGGCGTGGGGGGTAGGTCAAGAGACCCAGTACTTC. Its protein is CASSRLTAWGVGQETQYF. Complete variable domain (other parts from reference TRBV7-9 and TRBJ2-5): DTGVSQNPRHKITKRGQNVTFRCDPISEHNRLYWYRQTLGQGPEFLTYFQNEAQLEKSRLLSDRFSAERPKGSFSTLEIQRTEQGDSAMYLCASSRLTAWGVGQETQYFGPGTRLLVL.

The genes are TRBV11-2 and TRBJ2-1; no firm D call. This CDR3 region has 13 residues. Germline V gene sequence: CDR1 SGHAT, CDR2 FQNNGV. The V end was cut by 0 bases, the J end by 9 bases, with 9 bases between. The DNA for the CDR3 is TGTGCCAGCAGCTTAGACAGGTCTGCTGAGCAGTTCTTC. The encoded protein is CASSLDRSAEQFF.

This clone occurred once. V gene TRBV9 combines with J gene TRBJ1-1; D gene ambiguous. Germline loops: CDR1 SGDLS, CDR2 YYNGEE. The CDR3 spans 15 residues. Trimming shortened V by 3 bases and J by 2 bases, and 14 bases separated the two germline ends. CDR3 in DNA: TGTGCCAGCAGCGGAGGGCGCGGGTTAAACACTGAAGCTTTCTTT. Translating it yields CASSGGRGLNTEAFF.

The V and J genes are TRBV13 and TRBJ1-1; D remains ambiguous. This CDR3 has 14 amino acids. Germline CDR1 is PRHDT and CDR2 is FYEKMQ (reference sequence). V was cut by 3 bases and J by 4 bases, with 12 bases left in between. CDR3: CASSFFGEGTEAFF. The DNA of the CDR3 is TGTGCCAGCAGCTTTTTCGGGGAGGGCACTGAAGCTTTCTTT.

This clone appeared a single time. V is TRBV19 and J is TRBJ1-6, with D tentatively TRBD1 (5 bases). There are 16 residues in the CDR3. From germline, CDR1 is LNHDA and CDR2 SQIVND (reference sequence). The ends were cut back, 1 base at V and 10 bases at J, with 17 bases in the middle. The CDR3, as DNA: TGTGCCAGTAGTATAGTGTTTCCAGGGCGAAACTCACCCCTCCACTTT. Its translation: CASSIVFPGRNSPLHF. Complete variable domain (other parts from reference TRBV19 and TRBJ1-6): DGGITQSPKYLFRKEGQNVTLSCEQNLNHDAMYWYRQDPGQGLRLIYYSQIVNDFQKGDIAEGYSVSREKKESFPLTVTSAQKNPTAFYLCASSIVFPGRNSPLHFGNGTRLTVT.

This chain links TRBV7-3 with TRBJ2-1; the match to TRBD1 covers 8 bases. The trim removed 3 bases at V and 7 bases at J, leaving 8 bases unmatched. The CDR3 runs to 15 residues. Germline values: CDR1 SGHTA, CDR2 FQGTGA. The CDR3 DNA reads as TGTGCCAGCAGCTTGCGGCAGGGGGCGCGTAATGAGCAGTTCTTC. Encoded protein: CASSLRQGARNEQFF. Full variable domain (rest looked up from reference TRBV7-3 and TRBJ2-1): GAGVSQTPSNKVTEKGKYVELRCDPISGHTALYWYRQSLGQGPEFLIYFQGTGAADDSGLPNDRFFAVRPEGSVSTLKIQRTERGDSAVYLCASSLRQGARNEQFFGPGTRLTVL.

J is TRBJ1-2 and V is TRBV7-8, with D unclear. This CDR3 is 14 amino acids long. Trimming removed 5 bases at V and 4 bases at J, with 14 bases between. Germline V CDR1 and CDR2: SGHVS, FQNEAQ. The CDR3: CASSKEPRVYGYTF. Here the CDR3 DNA reads TGTGCCAGCAGCAAGGAGCCCCGGGTCTATGGCTACACCTTC.

The chain recombines TRBV7-8 with TRBJ2-7, with D possibly TRBD2 on 6 matching bases. This CDR3 has 17 residues. V was trimmed by 4 bases and J by 3 bases, leaving 22 bases between them. From germline, CDR1 is SGHVS and CDR2 FQNEAQ. This CDR3 reads CASSSVTGLPRLYEQYF. CDR3 bases: TGTGCCAGCAGCTCCGTTACAGGACTACCCCGACTCTACGAGCAGTACTTC.

This clone was seen just once. The rearrangement links TRBV19 to TRBJ2-2; TRBD1 aligns across 8 bases. This CDR3 has 16 amino acids. The J segment lost 0 bases and the V segment lost 4 bases, leaving 4 bases of the junction unmatched. Germline V gene sequence: CDR1 LNHDA, CDR2 SQIVND (reference sequence). This CDR3 reads CASSNWTGPNTGELFF. CDR3 bases: TGTGCCAGTAGTAACTGGACAGGGCCGAACACCGGGGAGCTGTTTTTT.